Listed below are T cell receptor beta chains from one sample, sequenced in a study of OX40 agonist ivuxolimab in advanced cancers. Assay used: immunoSEQ multiplex PCR; TCRdb lists only in-frame clones, some missing. The profile covers 45,000 to 65,000 clones, with more than 75% appearing a single time and 2% to 2.5% taken by the ten largest. The source was CD4+ or CD8+ T cells sorted from blood, collected in a trial of the OX40 agonist ivuxolimab. All receptors come from an adult with an advanced solid tumor such as melanoma, head and neck, liver or kidney cancer. The CDR3 runs from the conserved cysteine through the conserved F or W. The order of the fields is clone size, J gene, V gene, D gene, CDR3 protein, CDR3 DNA. D genes are given only for firm matches. The listing skips clone size in some rows; elsewhere it reads once, few, many or a size class.

clone size: .; J gene: TRBJ1-1; V gene: TRBV7-2; D gene: .; CDR3 protein: CASSQPSNTEAFF; CDR3 DNA: TGTGCCAGCAGCCAACCCTCGAACACTGAAGCTTTCTTT
clone size: .; J gene: TRBJ2-2; V gene: TRBV27; D gene: .; CDR3 protein: CASSSALTGFLYTGELFF; CDR3 DNA: TGTGCCAGCAGTTCTGCCCTCACAGGGTTTCTATACACCGGGGAGCTGTTTTTT
clone size: .; J gene: TRBJ2-3; V gene: TRBV7-9; D gene: .; CDR3 protein: CASSLMRVVTDTQYF; CDR3 DNA: TGTGCCAGCAGCTTAATGCGAGTCGTCACAGATACGCAGTATTTT
clone size: .; J gene: TRBJ2-2; V gene: TRBV10-3; D gene: .; CDR3 protein: CAIRHANTGELFF; CDR3 DNA: TGTGCCATCAGACACGCGAACACCGGGGAGCTGTTTTTT
clone size: .; J gene: TRBJ2-5; V gene: TRBV28; D gene: TRBD2; CDR3 protein: CASSKPGLAGGRQETQYF; CDR3 DNA: TGTGCCAGCAGCAAACCGGGACTAGCGGGAGGAAGGCAAGAGACCCAGTACTTC
clone size: .; J gene: TRBJ2-3; V gene: TRBV7-2; D gene: .; CDR3 protein: CASSSPKGFRDTQYF; CDR3 DNA: TGTGCCAGCAGCTCTCCTAAAGGGTTCCGGGATACGCAGTATTTT
clone size: .; J gene: TRBJ2-2; V gene: TRBV19; D gene: .; CDR3 protein: CASSRQGGKTGELFF; CDR3 DNA: TGTGCCAGTAGTAGACAGGGCGGGAAGACCGGGGAGCTGTTTTTT
clone size: .; J gene: TRBJ2-3; V gene: TRBV30; D gene: .; CDR3 protein: CAWSVLGGLGDTQYF; CDR3 DNA: TGTGCCTGGAGTGTCCTGGGTGGTCTTGGAGATACGCAGTATTTT
clone size: .; J gene: TRBJ2-5; V gene: TRBV5-1; D gene: TRBD1; CDR3 protein: CASSLGTGGQETQYF; CDR3 DNA: TGCGCCAGCAGTCTGGGGACAGGCGGGCAAGAGACCCAGTACTTC
clone size: .; J gene: TRBJ1-2; V gene: TRBV5-1; D gene: TRBD1; CDR3 protein: CASTLYEGASGYTF; CDR3 DNA: TGCGCCAGCACCCTGTATGAGGGGGCATCTGGCTACACCTTC
clone size: .; J gene: TRBJ1-1; V gene: TRBV28; D gene: TRBD1; CDR3 protein: CASRRQGEAFF; CDR3 DNA: TGTGCCAGCAGACGACAGGGTGAAGCTTTCTTT
clone size: once; J gene: TRBJ2-7; V gene: TRBV19; D gene: .; CDR3 protein: CASSHATRGLDYEQYF; CDR3 DNA: TGTGCCAGTAGCCATGCTACAAGGGGGTTGGACTACGAGCAGTACTTC
clone size: .; J gene: TRBJ1-6; V gene: TRBV28; D gene: TRBD1; CDR3 protein: CASSLDRGNSPLHF; CDR3 DNA: TGTGCCAGCAGCCTCGACAGGGGGAATTCACCCCTCCACTTT
clone size: .; J gene: TRBJ2-6; V gene: TRBV27; D gene: TRBD2; CDR3 protein: CASSLMASGPSHYSGANVLTF; CDR3 DNA: TGTGCCAGCAGTTTAATGGCTAGCGGTCCCTCCCATTACTCTGGGGCCAACGTCCTGACTTTC
clone size: .; J gene: TRBJ2-1; V gene: TRBV6-1; D gene: .; CDR3 protein: CASSVRQTIDEQFF; CDR3 DNA: TGTGCCAGCAGCGTCCGACAGACGATAGATGAGCAGTTCTTC
clone size: .; J gene: TRBJ2-7; V gene: TRBV6-6; D gene: TRBD2; CDR3 protein: CASSPGGTRYEQYF; CDR3 DNA: TGTGCCAGCAGCCCCGGGGGGACCCGCTACGAGCAGTACTTC
clone size: .; J gene: TRBJ2-7; V gene: TRBV7-2; D gene: TRBD1; CDR3 protein: CASSLGRGQGYEQYF; CDR3 DNA: TGTGCCAGCAGCTTAGGTAGGGGACAGGGCTACGAGCAGTACTTC
clone size: .; J gene: TRBJ2-3; V gene: TRBV18; D gene: .; CDR3 protein: CASSRGAADTQYF; CDR3 DNA: TGTGCCAGCTCACGTGGGGCCGCAGATACGCAGTATTTT